This T cell receptor (beta chain) was obtained from a study of cytomegalovirus exposure and HLA in healthy donors listed by TCRdb under 2017. Broadly, across the study: According to a later analysis, one platform produced both the approximately 110 validation repertoires and the approximately 660 repertoires of the first cohort. Besides the first cohort of 666 subjects, a separate validation cohort made up of roughly 130 different subjects was used. The study aimed to test whether cataloging public T cell receptors could reveal signatures of past pathogen exposure. High-throughput TCR immunosequencing, statistical association of individual TCRs with disease status, and machine learning were combined to predict cytomegalovirus infection status. Summary of the overall study and its limitations: According to the authors, the approach could potentially be generalized to other disease states and immunological phenotypes. The classifier was reported to diagnose cytomegalovirus status with high specificity and sensitivity in both the original cohort and the validation cohort. A total of roughly 160 TCR beta chains were listed by the study as associated with cytomegalovirus. The validation cohort had no HLA typing available for a later analysis, so co-occurrence within that cohort was assessed over all 120 or so repertoires. A later analysis found that TCRs clustered in the first cohort also tended to co-occur in the roughly 120 validation repertoires, with 94% of cluster scores above 0. Three of the identified cytomegalovirus-associated TCR beta chains were confirmed in vitro to be specific for cytomegalovirus antigens. While some public TCRs were present in many individuals, most TCR sequences turned up only very rarely across donors.

Comment on this clone: Its antigen is currently not known. It has no much larger one-base neighbor in the sample; base qualities were not kept.

The donors belonged to the validation cohort of around 130 subjects, which was separate from the 666-subject first cohort. From the cysteine through the phenylalanine, the CDR3 covers 10 amino acids. Of all the DNA, just the CDR3 is kept, 30 bases in frame from base 1. Looking up the germline V gene (reference sequence) yields CDR1 DFQATT and CDR2 SNEGSKA. Library generation was performed with the immunoSEQ multiplex PCR assay. In the paper's pipeline: To diagnose cytomegalovirus status from the catalog of TCR beta chain sequences, a statistical classification framework was built. Entries here come from immuneACCESS through TCRdb and include only in-frame sequences with V and J called. Some clones fail to appear in such tables; in the studies checked, an unresolved V gene covers under half of the shortfall, and the cause of the remainder is unknown. V, J and clone size derive from that table, while D and trimming were established from the DNA sequence. The sample table shows 50,000 to 65,000 clones, and just under 95% are seen once. Approximately 6.8% of the sample lies in the top ten.

This chain joins TRBV20-1 to TRBJ2-5; too little of a D gene remains to name it. The closer fit of TRBJ2-7 to the DNA end suggests the J call may be wrong. The sample taken for sequencing was PBMCs. The receptor comes from a woman younger than 30 in good health and CMV-seropositive. The DNA sequence is given as TGCAGTGCCGCTTCCTACGAGCAGTACTTC. Its protein is CSAASYEQYF.